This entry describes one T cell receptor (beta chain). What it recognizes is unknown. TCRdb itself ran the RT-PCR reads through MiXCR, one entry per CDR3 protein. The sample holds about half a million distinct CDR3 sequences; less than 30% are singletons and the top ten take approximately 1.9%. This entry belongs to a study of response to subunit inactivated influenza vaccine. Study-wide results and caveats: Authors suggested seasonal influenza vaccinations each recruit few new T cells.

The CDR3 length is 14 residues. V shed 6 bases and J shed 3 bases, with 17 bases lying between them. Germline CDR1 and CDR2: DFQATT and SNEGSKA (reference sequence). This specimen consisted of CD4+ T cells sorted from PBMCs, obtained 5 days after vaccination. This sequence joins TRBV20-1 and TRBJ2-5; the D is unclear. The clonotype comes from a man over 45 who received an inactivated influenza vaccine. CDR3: CSATPLGFKETQYF. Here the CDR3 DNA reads TGCAGTGCCACCCCTCTGGGGTTTAAAGAGACCCAGTACTTC.